This T cell receptor beta chain is drawn from a study of cytomegalovirus exposure and HLA in healthy donors. Note on this clone: Antigen unknown.

The CDR3 covers 12 residues. The germline V and J ends were trimmed by 7 bases and 1 base, with 7 bases remaining between them. Germline V lookup: CDR1 MDHEN, CDR2 SYDVKM. Researchers ran the PCR with 60 Vbeta and 13 Jbeta primers. Sequenced by immunoSEQ multiplex PCR; TCRdb stores in-frame clones only, minus some. The sample contains some 190,000 clones, about 82% of which appear only once. Notes on the study in general: The majority of CMV-associated TCR beta chains were reported as apparently HLA-restricted in a later analysis.

This receptor was taken from a man in his late teens or twenties in good health and CMV-seronegative. This rearrangement joins TRBV28 to TRBJ1-1, with D unclear. Sequencing was performed on PBMCs. CDR3 in amino acids: CASTRWNTEAFF. Here the CDR3 DNA reads TGTGCCAGCACCAGGTGGAACACTGAAGCTTTCTTT.